These 22 T cell receptor beta chains originate from one sample sequenced in a study of T cells after yellow fever vaccination. TCRdb called the 5' RACE reads again in MiXCR, with one record for every CDR3 protein. Seen here are about 220,000 distinct CDR3 sequences, around 3.1% observed once, and the top ten hold about 3.3%. The sample here was CD4+ T cells sorted from PBMCs, taken 10 days after the yellow fever booster vaccination. The receptors originated from a man aged 18 to 35 who received the YFV17D yellow fever vaccine.

The chain is built from TRBV7-3 and TRBJ2-3, with no clear D. The CDR3 is made up of 15 amino acids. Germline CDR1 and CDR2: SGHTA and FQGTGA. Trimming removed 5 bases from V and 5 bases from J, with 17 bases in between. DNA for the CDR3: TGTGCCAGCAGCAAAAGCCGAGGCGACTTAGATACGCAGTATTTT. Its translation is CASSKSRGDLDTQYF.

This clonotype was counted a few times. This chain connects TRBV6-1 to TRBJ2-1; D not certain. CDR3 size: 14 residues. Trimming stripped 5 bases from V and 7 bases from J, with 15 bases between. From germline, CDR1 is MNHNS and CDR2 SASEGT. Here the CDR3 reads CASSTLSGSNEQFF. The CDR3 DNA is TGTGCCAGCAGTACCCTTTCGGGTTCTAATGAGCAGTTCTTC.

The V and J genes are TRBV7-3 and TRBJ2-2; 10 positions agree with TRBD2. Per the germline V gene, CDR1 is SGHTA and CDR2 is FQGTGA. Unmatched junction bases numbered 4, after V lost 4 bases and J lost 2 bases. CDR3 size: 16 residues. CDR3 sequence reads: CASSSLAGDNTGELFF. The CDR3 DNA reads TGTGCCAGCAGCTCCCTAGCGGGGGATAACACCGGGGAGCTGTTTTTT.

This clonotype was counted at least ten times. The rearrangement links TRBV4-1 to TRBJ2-3; no clear D. The CDR3 spans 15 residues. Germline V gene lookup returns CDR1 MGHRA and CDR2 YSYEKL. Trimming stripped 3 bases from V and 5 bases from J, with 15 bases between. The CDR3 DNA reads TGCGCCAGCAGCCAGGCGACGGACCTCCTAGATACGCAGTATTTT. Its translation: CASSQATDLLDTQYF.

This clonotype came up a few times. The V call is TRBV3-1, the J call TRBJ2-1, with D uncertain. The V end lost 5 bases, the J end lost 0 bases, and 11 bases lay between the germline ends. CDR1 is LGHDT and CDR2 is YNNKEL in the germline V gene (reference sequence). This CDR3 region has 15 residues. The CDR3 spells CASSGDLSSYNEQFF. CDR3 nucleotides: TGTGCCAGCAGCGGAGACTTAAGCTCCTACAATGAGCAGTTCTTC.

The chain recombines TRBV12-3 or TRBV12-4 with TRBJ1-1; the D gene is possibly TRBD1 (5 bases). V shed 3 bases and J shed 10 bases, with 18 bases lying between them. The CDR3 totals 14 residues. Here the CDR3 DNA reads TGTGCCAGCAGTTTCCAAGGGGCCTCCGGACGAGCTTTCTTT. Protein product: CASSFQGASGRAFF.

This clonotype was recorded a few times. The chain links TRBV7-9 to TRBJ1-4; 8 bases are a match to TRBD1. With V trimmed by 5 bases and J by 4 bases, 3 bases remained unmatched. The CDR3 length is 14 residues. CDR1 and CDR2 (germline): SEHNR, FQNEAQ (reference sequence). The CDR3 region is CASSEDRDNEKLFF. CDR3 bases: TGTGCCAGCAGCGAGGACAGGGATAATGAAAAACTGTTTTTT.

CDR3 nucleotide sequence: TGCGCCAGCAGCCAATGGGACAGGTCGGGCGAGCAGTACTTC. This translates into CASSQWDRSGEQYF. The V and J genes are TRBV4-1 and TRBJ2-7, with 8 bases aligning to TRBD1. CDR1 MGHRA and CDR2 YSYEKL come from the germline V gene. The CDR3 loop spans 14 amino acids. V lost 2 bases and J lost 6; bases outside the gene matches: 6.

At least ten counts were recorded for this clonotype. The genes are TRBV7-6 and TRBJ2-3, with 7 bases that match TRBD2. After removal of 3 bases from V and 4 bases from J, the junction contained 4 bases not matched to a gene. There are 14 residues in the CDR3. The germline CDR1 and CDR2 sequences are SGHVS and FNYEAQ. CDR3 amino acids: CASSFSGRPDTQYF. The CDR3 bases are TGTGCCAGCAGCTTTAGCGGGCGACCAGATACGCAGTATTTT.

This clonotype was recorded many times. The chain has TRBV6-2 or TRBV6-3 and TRBJ2-7; D assignment may be TRBD1 or TRBD2 (5 bases each). Trimming stripped 4 bases from V and 3 bases from J, with 10 bases between. This CDR3 is 13 amino acids long. The germline V gene encodes CDR1 MNHEY and CDR2 SVGEGT. CDR3 nucleotides: TGTGCCAGCAGTTCGGGACGGAACTACGAGCAGTACTTC. Its translation: CASSSGRNYEQYF.

This clonotype was detected ten times or more. The chain carries TRBV7-2 and TRBJ2-7, with 9 bases fitting TRBD2. This CDR3 comprises 15 residues. Germline V gene sequence: CDR1 SGHTA, CDR2 FQGNSA. The V gene end was trimmed by 1 base and the J gene end by 4 bases; junction bases not matched to a gene: 5. CDR3 sequence reads: CASSLVVTSGYEQYF. DNA for the CDR3: TGTGCCAGCAGCTTAGTGGTGACTAGCGGTTACGAGCAGTACTTC.

In this sample, this clonotype turned up many times. The chain combines TRBV5-1 with TRBJ1-4; D gene uncertain. Trimming stripped 0 bases from V and 14 bases from J, with 20 bases between. Germline values: CDR1 SGHRS, CDR2 YFSETQ. The CDR3 spans 15 residues. CDR3 DNA sequence: TGCGCCAGCAGCTTGGACGACGGAGCCAGCCCGGGGCTGTTTTTT. Translating it yields CASSLDDGASPGLFF.

A few counts support this clonotype. This chain connects TRBV9 to TRBJ1-2; possibly TRBD1 for D (5 bases). The CDR3 totals 14 residues. Per germline, CDR1 SGDLS and CDR2 YYNGEE. V dropped 3 bases and J dropped 9 bases, with 18 bases sitting between them. Here the CDR3 reads CASSAAGPPWRYTF. CDR3 nucleotides: TGTGCCAGCAGCGCGGCGGGGCCTCCTTGGCGCTACACCTTC. Full variable domain (outside the CDR3, taken from reference TRBV9 and TRBJ1-2): DSGVTQTPKHLITATGQRVTLRCSPRSGDLSVYWYQQSLDQGLQFLIQYYNGEERAKGNILERFSAQQFPDLHSELNLSSLELGDSALYFCASSAAGPPWRYTFGSGTRLTVV.

Many counts were recorded for this clonotype. This chain connects TRBV6-2 or TRBV6-3 to TRBJ2-3; tentative D call: TRBD2 (5 bases). V lost 7 bases to trimming and J lost 8 bases, with 16 bases between them. The CDR3 is made up of 13 amino acids. Germline values: CDR1 MNHEY, CDR2 SVGEGT. CDR3 amino acids: CASISDAGGTQYF. CDR3 bases: TGTGCCAGCATCTCAGACGCCGGAGGTACGCAGTATTTT.

This clonotype was seen repeatedly, ten times or more. V gene TRBV20-1 combines with J gene TRBJ1-6; perhaps TRBD1 as D (5 bases). Deletions cut 7 bases from V and 10 bases from J, with 17 bases between. Looked up from germline, CDR1 is DFQATT and CDR2 is SNEGSKA (reference sequence). CDR3 length: 13 amino acids. CDR3 DNA sequence: TGCAGTGTCAACCCAGGGAACGTCTCACCCCTCCACTTT. It is translated as CSVNPGNVSPLHF.

The chain links TRBV4-2 to TRBJ1-2, with 9 bases aligning to TRBD1. Germline values: CDR1 LGHNA, CDR2 YNFKEQ. V shed 0 bases, J shed 4 bases, and the junction held 3 bases outside the gene matches. The CDR3 loop spans 15 amino acids. The CDR3 coding sequence is TGTGCCAGCAGCCAAGAGGGACAGGGCAGCTATGGCTACACCTTC. Protein sequence: CASSQEGQGSYGYTF.

This clonotype was picked up a small number of times. This chain uses TRBV6-2 or TRBV6-3 with TRBJ1-1, with D hard to call. This CDR3 spans 13 amino acids. Germline assignment: CDR1 MNHEY and CDR2 SVGEGT. Trimming removed 5 bases at V and 4 bases at J, with 11 bases between. In DNA form, the CDR3 reads TGTGCCAGCAGTAGACGGTGGGTCACTGAAGCTTTCTTT. This gives the protein CASSRRWVTEAFF.

V usage is TRBV30 and J usage is TRBJ2-1; D uncertain. V was pared by 3 bases and J by 6 bases, with 9 bases between. This CDR3 is 12 amino acids long. Germline V gene data show CDR1 as GTSNPN and CDR2 as SVGIG (reference sequence). CDR3 nucleotides: TGTGCCTGGAGGGAGTGGGGCAATGAGCAGTTCTTC. It is translated as CAWREWGNEQFF.

There are many counts of this clonotype. The chain is built from TRBV5-8 and TRBJ1-1; possibly TRBD1 for D (5 bases). The CDR3 consists of 13 residues. Between the trimmed V and J ends, which lost 3 bases and 5 bases, there was a span of 11 bases. CDR1 SGHTS and CDR2 YDEGEE come from the germline V gene. Here the CDR3 DNA reads TGTGCCAGCAGCTGGGGGTCTCGAACTGAAGCTTTCTTT. This encodes CASSWGSRTEAFF.

This clonotype was observed a few times. This sequence joins TRBV20-1 and TRBJ1-5, with a weak D call TRBD1 (5 bases). Between the trimmed V and J ends, which lost 0 bases and 2 bases, there was a span of 14 bases. This CDR3 has 16 amino acids. In germline, CDR1 is DFQATT, CDR2 SNEGSKA (reference sequence). CDR3 in DNA: TGCAGTGCTAGAGATTGGGGGGGGGAAGGCAATCAGCCCCAGCATTTT. It yields the protein CSARDWGGEGNQPQHF.

This clonotype was seen many times. The chain joins TRBV27 to TRBJ2-7; no firm D call. The CDR3 contains 13 residues. The germline V gene encodes CDR1 MNHEY and CDR2 SMNVEV (reference sequence). The V end lost 5 bases, the J end lost 2 bases, and 10 bases lay between the germline ends. The CDR3 DNA reads TGTGCCAGCAGTCGCCTTTACACCTACGAGCAGTACTTC. Encoded protein: CASSRLYTYEQYF.

This clonotype has more than one count but fewer than ten. A much larger clone lies a single base off, so this may be a read error. The chain has TRBV28 and TRBJ1-1; tentative D call: TRBD1 (6 bases). The CDR3 is 13 residues long. V was shortened by 6 bases and J by 2 bases, with 10 bases between the two germline ends. CDR1 MDHEN and CDR2 SYDVKM come from the germline V gene. The CDR3 loop reads CASSSDSNTEAFF. Written as DNA, the CDR3 is TGTGCCAGCAGCTCGGACAGTAACACTGAAGCTTTCTTT.